These 5 T cell receptor beta chains came from one sample sequenced in a study of human T cells and chemical hapten exposure (dated by TCRdb to the early 2020s). Libraries were prepared through RACE. The listed sequencing device is NextSeq 500. The public sequencing data were trimmed at Q25 with fastp and processed into clonotypes with MiXCR by TCRdb, which kept only in-frame beta chains. All rows with the same CDR3 protein become a single entry with the most common DNA and genes. The sample yields more than 95,000 distinct CDR3 sequences; 25% to 30% were counted once. Around 10% of the sample is taken by the ten largest. This sample's time point label indicates: patch test 3, about 24 weeks after DPC sensitization. What this sample's treatment or condition label stands for: therapeutic diphenylcyclopropenone sensitization with weekly scalp DPC. Sequencing was performed on whole blood, taken in connection with sensitization to the hapten diphenylcyclopropenone (DPC). The receptors stem from a man aged 35-49 years with alopecia areata. Some clones in this sample may be carry-over from other donors' samples.

The chain combines TRBV20-1 with TRBJ2-2, with D hard to call. The CDR3 extends over 14 amino acids. Germline V gene lookup returns CDR1 DFQATT and CDR2 SNEGSKA (reference sequence). Deletions cut 7 bases from V and 6 bases from J, with 18 bases between. CDR3 DNA: TGCAGTGTTTCCCTCAGATCACGCGCCGGGGAGCTGTTTTTT. Its protein is CSVSLRSRAGELFF.

This clonotype was picked up a small number of times. The V gene is TRBV6-7, the J gene TRBJ2-7, with D perhaps TRBD2 (5 bases). TRBV6-7 is flagged as an ORF with uncertain function. Trimming took 6 bases from V and 9 from J, leaving 12 bases between them. The CDR3 runs to 11 residues. Written as DNA, the CDR3 is TGTGCCAGCAGCGGGGTCTCGGTGCAGTACTTC. Its translation is CASSGVSVQYF.

CDR3 sequence: CASSTRNEQYF. Here the CDR3 DNA reads TGTGCCAGCAGTACTAGGAACGAGCAGTACTTC. The chain is built from TRBV6-6 and TRBJ2-7, with D tentatively TRBD2 (5 bases). V was trimmed by 5 bases and J by 5 bases, leaving 7 bases between them. There are 11 residues in the CDR3. CDR1 is MNHNY, CDR2 SVGAGI, per germline (reference sequence).

This clonotype was recorded a few times. The chain combines TRBV20-1 with TRBJ2-1; TRBD2 matches at 11 bases. Per germline, CDR1 DFQATT and CDR2 SNEGSKA (reference sequence). With 5 bases clipped from V and 3 bases from J, the junction kept 12 bases outside the gene matches. The CDR3 spans 17 residues. The CDR3 loop reads CSARDRALAGVYNEQFF. CDR3 bases: TGCAGTGCTCGGGACAGGGCACTAGCGGGAGTCTACAATGAGCAGTTCTTC.

The chain couples TRBV7-2 to TRBJ1-5; D is ambiguous. The CDR3 is 13 amino acids. Germline CDR1 reads SGHTA; CDR2 reads FQGNSA. V was pared by 5 bases and J by 4 bases, with 9 bases between. In DNA, the CDR3 is TGTGCCAGCAGCGCCAGCGTGAATCAGCCCCAGCATTTT. Protein: CASSASVNQPQHF.